Shown below are 19 T cell receptor beta chains from a single sample sequenced in a study of PD-1 blockade in classical Hodgkin lymphoma. In every patient, relapse followed autologous stem cell transplantation, while exposure to brentuximab vedotin differed. From thawed PBMCs, CD4+ T cells were purified using magnetic negative selection. Assay: immunoSEQ multiplex PCR; the TCRdb copy retains only in-frame clones and omits some. Found here are 12,000 or so clones, 65% to 80% of them singletons; the top ten hold roughly 1.5%. The sample was CD4+ T cells from blood, taken at baseline. Receptors originate from a human donor with classical Hodgkin lymphoma.

This sequence joins TRBV5-1 and TRBJ2-3, with D possibly being TRBD1 (6 bases). Germline V lookup: CDR1 SGHRS, CDR2 YFSETQ. The CDR3 loop spans 13 amino acids. The ends were cut back, 5 bases at V and 4 bases at J, with 11 bases in the middle. The CDR3 nucleotides are TGCGCCAGCAGTGGACAGACTTCAGATACGCAGTATTTT. Amino acid sequence: CASSGQTSDTQYF.

This clone appeared a single time. CDR3 DNA: TGTGCCAGCAGCTTTCCCGGGACTTCAACATGGAATGAGCAGTTCTTC. This gives the protein CASSFPGTSTWNEQFF. The chain employs TRBV7-2 and TRBJ2-1, with D perhaps TRBD2 (6 bases). Germline lookup yields CDR1 SGHTA and CDR2 FQGNSA. Trimming removed 3 bases at V and 7 bases at J, with 19 bases between. This CDR3 has 16 residues.

This clone is a singleton in its sample. The V gene is TRBV6-5, the J gene TRBJ2-5, with no clear D. CDR3 length: 15 amino acids. In germline, CDR1 is MNHEY, CDR2 SVGAGI. With 4 bases removed from V and 2 bases from J, the gap between germline ends came to 14 bases. This CDR3 reads CASSFLSSQQETQYF. The CDR3, as DNA: TGTGCCAGCAGTTTTTTGTCTAGTCAACAAGAGACCCAGTACTTC.

This rearrangement joins TRBV7-2 to TRBJ2-5, with TRBD2 matching over 11 bases. The CDR3 consists of 18 residues. After removal of 0 bases from V and 9 bases from J, the junction contained 15 bases not matched to a gene. Germline V gene lookup returns CDR1 SGHTA and CDR2 FQGNSA. The CDR3 loop reads CASSLALVLAGGLEPQYF. CDR3 nucleotides: TGTGCCAGCAGCTTAGCGCTAGTTCTAGCGGGGGGTCTGGAGCCCCAGTACTTC.

The V and J genes are TRBV19 and TRBJ2-2; 9 nucleotides agree with TRBD1. V lost 5 bases and J lost 2; bases outside the gene matches: 6. CDR1 is LNHDA, CDR2 SQIVND, per germline (reference sequence). This CDR3 has 16 residues. CDR3 in amino acids: CASSLTGGPNTGELFF. For the CDR3, the DNA is TGTGCCAGTAGTCTCACAGGGGGCCCCAACACCGGGGAGCTGTTTTTT.

The CDR3 sequence: CASSLVRSRSNQPQHF. The CDR3, as DNA: TGTGCCAGCAGCTTAGTTAGGAGCCGGAGCAATCAGCCCCAGCATTTT. The V and J genes are TRBV7-8 and TRBJ1-5; D remains unclear. Germline V gene sequence: CDR1 SGHVS, CDR2 FQNEAQ. CDR3 length equals 16 residues. The V end was cut by 1 base, the J end by 1 base, with 11 bases between.

The V and J genes are TRBV19 and TRBJ1-4, with D maybe TRBD1 (6 bases). V lost 5 bases, J lost 7 bases, and 11 bases lay in between. CDR1 and CDR2 from the germline V gene are LNHDA and SQIVND (reference sequence). The CDR3 contains 13 residues. In DNA form, the CDR3 reads TGTGCCAGTAGTGAAACAGGGACTGAAAAACTGTTTTTT. It codes for CASSETGTEKLFF.

The chain has TRBV19 and TRBJ1-5; D not resolved. Germline-derived CDR1 and CDR2 are LNHDA and SQIVND (reference sequence). Trimming cost V 6 bases and J 0 bases, with 12 bases left between them. This CDR3 region has 15 residues. This CDR3 reads CASSPHEVSNQPQHF. CDR3 in DNA: TGTGCCAGTAGCCCGCATGAGGTTAGCAATCAGCCCCAGCATTTT.

This clone was seen only once. The V call is TRBV15, the J call TRBJ1-5, with D hard to call. The CDR3 covers 14 residues. Germline lookup yields CDR1 LNHNV and CDR2 YYDKDF (reference sequence). V gave up 0 bases and J gave up 6 bases, with 9 bases separating them. CDR3 sequence (DNA): TGTGCCACCAGCAGAGATAAGGGCCCTCAGCCCCAGCATTTT. It is translated as CATSRDKGPQPQHF.

V gene TRBV6-5 combines with J gene TRBJ1-1; D ambiguous. The CDR3 length is 14 residues. CDR1 MNHEY and CDR2 SVGAGI come from the germline V gene. V lost 2 bases and J lost 7, with 14 bases in between. CDR3 amino acids: CASSYGEGGFEAFF. DNA of the CDR3: TGTGCCAGCAGTTACGGGGAAGGCGGCTTTGAAGCTTTCTTT.

This sequence joins TRBV4-1 and TRBJ1-1; D ambiguous. The CDR3 runs 14 residues. Trimming removed 1 base from V and 2 bases from J, with 8 bases in between. CDR1 is MGHRA, CDR2 YSYEKL, per germline. The CDR3 is CASSQALPNTEAFF. The DNA of the CDR3 is TGCGCCAGCAGCCAAGCTTTGCCAAACACTGAAGCTTTCTTT.

The genes are TRBV9 and TRBJ1-2, with 11 bases fitting TRBD1. Losses at the gene ends were 0 bases for V and 7 bases for J; bases not matched to a gene: 5. Germline V gene data show CDR1 as SGDLS and CDR2 as YYNGEE. The CDR3 runs to 15 residues. The CDR3 DNA reads TGTGCCAGCAGCGTAGGAGGACAGGGGGCGCGTGGCTACACCTTC. This gives the protein CASSVGGQGARGYTF.

V is TRBV11-3 and J is TRBJ2-2; D not resolved. Germline CDR1 and CDR2: SGHNT and YENEEA. Trimming took off 2 bases at V and 1 base at J, with 8 bases between the two ends. This CDR3 spans 15 amino acids. The CDR3 spells CASSLYSGNTGELFF. The CDR3 DNA reads as TGTGCCAGCAGCTTATACTCAGGGAACACCGGGGAGCTGTTTTTT.

J is TRBJ1-4 and V is TRBV28; weak D call: TRBD1 (5 bases). Per the germline V gene, CDR1 is MDHEN and CDR2 is SYDVKM. The CDR3 totals 13 residues. Trimming shortened V by 6 bases and J by 8 bases, and 13 bases separated the two germline ends. CDR3 protein: CASRGPGREKLFF. As DNA, the CDR3 is TGTGCCAGCAGGGGACCTGGACGGGAAAAACTGTTTTTT.

This chain links TRBV28 with TRBJ2-5; possibly TRBD1 for D (6 bases). V was cut by 1 base and J by 1 base, with 10 bases left in between. The CDR3 spans 15 residues. CDR1 is MDHEN and CDR2 is SYDVKM in the germline V gene. The DNA of the CDR3 is TGTGCCAGCAGTTTATTGGACAGACCCCAAGAGACCCAGTACTTC. Its translation is CASSLLDRPQETQYF.

This clone has only a few counts. The chain couples TRBV6-5 to TRBJ2-7; TRBD1 aligns across 7 bases. From germline, CDR1 is MNHEY and CDR2 SVGAGI. This CDR3 is 13 amino acids long. V shed 2 bases, J shed 4 bases, and the junction held 2 bases outside the gene matches. The DNA of the CDR3 is TGTGCCAGCAGTTACGTCAGGGGGTACGAGCAGTACTTC. This codes for CASSYVRGYEQYF.

The chain couples TRBV5-1 to TRBJ1-4; tentative D call: TRBD1 (5 bases). Germline V gene data show CDR1 as SGHRS and CDR2 as YFSETQ. V was shortened by 6 bases and J by 7 bases, with 16 bases between the two germline ends. The CDR3 runs 14 residues. CDR3 bases: TGCGCCAGCAAATTAATTGGGGGAGGTGAAAAACTGTTTTTT. Protein: CASKLIGGGEKLFF.

This clone is a singleton in its sample. V usage is TRBV27 and J usage is TRBJ2-5, with D uncertain. The end of the DNA is better explained by TRBJ2-7, so the J call may be wrong. Germline-derived CDR1 and CDR2 are MNHEY and SMNVEV (reference sequence). The length of the CDR3 is 13 residues. In nucleotides, the CDR3 is TGTGCCAGCAGTTTTTCCCCGGGCTACGAGCAGTACTTC. Translating gives CASSFSPGYEQYF.

V gene TRBV5-4 combines with J gene TRBJ1-1; 9 positions match TRBD1. V lost 3 bases, J lost 4 bases, and 4 bases stayed unmatched. This CDR3 contains 14 residues. From germline, CDR1 is SGHNT and CDR2 YYREEE (reference sequence). The chain's CDR3 is CASSSDRGATEAFF. The DNA of the CDR3 is TGTGCCAGCAGCTCGGACAGGGGAGCCACTGAAGCTTTCTTT.